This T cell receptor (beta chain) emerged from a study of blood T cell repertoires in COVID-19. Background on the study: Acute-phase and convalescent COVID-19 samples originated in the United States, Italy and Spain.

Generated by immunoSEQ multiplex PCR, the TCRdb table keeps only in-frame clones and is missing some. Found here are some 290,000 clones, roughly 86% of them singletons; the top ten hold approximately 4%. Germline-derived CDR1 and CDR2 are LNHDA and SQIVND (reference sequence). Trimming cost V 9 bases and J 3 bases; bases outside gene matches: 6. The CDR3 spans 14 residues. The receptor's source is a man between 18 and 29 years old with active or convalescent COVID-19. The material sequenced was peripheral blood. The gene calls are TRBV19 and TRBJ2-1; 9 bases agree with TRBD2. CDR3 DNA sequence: TGTGCCAGAATGAGGCGGGAGGGCTACAATGAGCAGTTCTTC. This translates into CARMRREGYNEQFF.